This T cell receptor (beta chain) originates from a study of CD8+ T cells in alopecia areata. Across the whole study: Twice a day, 5 to 10 mg of oral tofacitinib was administered to treated patients.

The germline V gene encodes CDR1 SGHDN and CDR2 FVKESK. CDR3 size: 12 residues. V dropped 3 bases and J dropped 7 bases, with 4 bases sitting between them. TCR sequencing used cDNA made by reverse transcription of extracted RNA. Method: immunoSEQ multiplex PCR; TCRdb's copy keeps in-frame clones and lacks some. The sample lists 110,000 to 150,000 clones; roughly 53% were seen once. Researchers gathered lesional scalp punch biopsies and peripheral blood from patients with alopecia areata. This clone has more than one count but fewer than ten. The origin of this receptor is a human donor with alopecia areata. The sample consisted of CD4+ T cells sorted from blood, taken at week 0. V and J are TRBV14 and TRBJ1-6; D unresolved. For the CDR3, the DNA is TGTGCCAGCAGCCAGGCCAATTCACCCCTCCACTTT. Translating it yields CASSQANSPLHF.